The entry below describes one T cell receptor beta chain. The target antigen is unknown. The junction differs from germline at one of its ends, possibly a read error. Germline V gene data show CDR1 as SGDLS and CDR2 as YYNGEE. The CDR3 length is 14 residues. The data stem from a study of post-analysis software for immune sequencing data. General observations from the study: Normalized Chao1 diversity was significantly lower in multiple sclerosis patients than in controls. Relative to controls, patients had five TRBV segments at higher frequency, with TRBV5-6, TRBV5-1 and TRBV20-1 among these.

Built from TCR beta cDNA, the libraries had unique molecular identifiers in them. The source material, roughly 0.9 to 11 million T cells, gave rise to roughly 0.5 million cDNA molecules. A single record per CDR3 protein comes from TCRdb applying MiXCR to the PCR reads. In the table there are about 430,000 distinct CDR3 sequences, 39% of which are singletons. V gene TRBV9 combines with J gene TRBJ2-5; D possibly uses TRBD1 or TRBD2 (6 bases each). The J call may be faulty, since TRBJ2-7 better matches the DNA end. Sequenced: blood. The source is a girl aged 2 to 9 with multiple sclerosis. The CDR3 spells CAGSVTLKGGEQYF. The CDR3 region has the DNA TGTGCCGGCAGCGTGACGTTGAAGGGGGGCGAGCAGTACTTC.